This T cell receptor (beta chain) was recovered during a study of tumor-infiltrating lymphocytes in primary liver carcinoma. Study-level background: Aged between 30 and 69 years, the patients were men and women.

A primer in the constant region served to generate TCR beta cDNA from 500 ng of total RNA. Investigators got TCR beta libraries out of three nested multiplex PCR rounds, done with slightly modified ARM-PCR. The study ran its first two PCR rounds for roughly 11 cycles each, using TRBV1-TRBV30 forward primers and a C-beta reverse primer. TCRdb processed the multiplex PCR reads anew with MiXCR; each CDR3 protein has one entry. The data contain over 95,000 distinct CDR3 sequences, approximately 68% of them seen just once; the ten biggest clones take up 9% to 10%. The V gene's germline CDR1 is SQVTM and CDR2 ANQGSEA. The CDR3 spans 11 residues. The V gene lost 6 bases and the J gene lost 3 bases, with 5 bases spanning the gap. Relative to its sample, this clonotype is medium-sized (0.01 to 0.1%). Its specificity is unknown. Study-wide findings and caveats: Against blood, tumors held a significantly higher top-250-clone fraction (p = 0.039). Only about 7.5-24% of top clones spanned all five tumor regions.

For each extraction, RNA and DNA were obtained together from about 21-30 mg of unsorted bulk tissue. Samples were taken from five separate regions of every tumor. Sequenced sample: liver tumor tissue from sampling region 5. Subset here: tumor region T5, tumor centre. The clonotype comes from a woman between 55 and 75 years old with primary liver carcinoma and hepatitis B virus infection. The chain uses TRBV29-1 and TRBJ2-2; D not certain. Written as DNA, the CDR3 is TGCAGCGTCCTATACACCGGGGAGCTGTTTTTT. Translation gives CSVLYTGELFF.